Following are 21 T cell receptor beta chains from one sample sequenced in a study of blood T cell repertoires in COVID-19. TCRdb's copy holds only in-frame clones and misses some; the assay was immunoSEQ multiplex PCR. The sample consists of roughly 55,000 clones, 60% to 85% of them appearing once. The sequencing input was peripheral blood. Receptors originate from a human donor with active or convalescent COVID-19. The donor label of this sample is uncertain.

This clone appeared once. The chain uses TRBV7-2 and TRBJ1-6, with a tentative D call TRBD1 (6 bases). The germline gives CDR1 SGHTA, CDR2 FQGNSA. CDR3 length: 15 amino acids. Trimming took 1 base from V and 7 from J, leaving 11 bases between them. The CDR3 loop is CASSLEGRGNSPLHF. The CDR3 bases are TGTGCCAGCAGCTTAGAGGGCAGGGGAAATTCACCCCTCCACTTT.

This clone was seen more than once but under ten times. CDR3 sequence reads: CAINSPEARGYTF. The CDR3 coding sequence is TGTGCCATCAACTCCCCTGAAGCGCGTGGCTACACCTTC. The rearrangement uses TRBV10-3 and TRBJ1-2; D unresolved. The V gene lost 7 bases and the J gene lost 7 bases, with 16 bases spanning the gap. Germline loops: CDR1 ENHRY, CDR2 SYGVKD. This CDR3 contains 13 residues.

This clone has only a few counts. The genes are TRBV27 and TRBJ1-1; 7 nucleotides line up with TRBD1. The J segment lost 7 bases and the V segment lost 2 bases, leaving 4 bases of the junction unmatched. The germline CDR1 and CDR2 sequences are MNHEY and SMNVEV (reference sequence). This CDR3 is 13 amino acids long. The CDR3: CASSLRGQIEAFF. Written as DNA, the CDR3 is TGTGCCAGCAGTTTAAGGGGGCAGATTGAAGCTTTCTTT.

In DNA, the CDR3 is TGTGCCAGCAGCTACGTCAGGGGGGCAATGAATCAGCCCCAGCATTTT. Its protein is CASSYVRGAMNQPQHF. J is TRBJ1-5 and V is TRBV9; 7 bases align to TRBD1. Germline CDR1 and CDR2: SGDLS and YYNGEE. This CDR3 contains 16 residues. With 4 bases clipped from V and 4 bases from J, the junction kept 11 bases outside the gene matches.

This sequence joins TRBV29-1 and TRBJ2-1; no clear D gene. Germline lookup yields CDR1 SQVTM and CDR2 ANQGSEA. Trimming stripped 2 bases from V and 3 bases from J, with 11 bases between. This CDR3 contains 14 residues. The CDR3 sequence: CSVESGAHYNEQFF. The CDR3 nucleotides read TGCAGCGTTGAATCTGGTGCGCACTACAATGAGCAGTTCTTC.

The J gene is TRBJ2-7, the V gene TRBV11-1; tentative D call: TRBD2 (5 bases). Germline CDR1 is SGHAT and CDR2 is FQDESV (reference sequence). This CDR3 region has 13 residues. Trimming shortened V by 0 bases and J by 7 bases, and 10 bases separated the two germline ends. The CDR3 sequence is CASSLAIQREQYF. CDR3 nucleotides: TGTGCCAGCAGCTTAGCGATCCAGCGGGAGCAGTACTTC.

This clone was seen only once. The chain employs TRBV11-3 and TRBJ2-5, with 14 bases matching TRBD2. J gave up 5 bases and V 5 bases, and 7 bases lay outside the gene matches. CDR3 length: 16 amino acids. Germline CDR1 reads SGHNT; CDR2 reads YENEEA. CDR3: CASSPRLAGGPETQYF. As DNA, the CDR3 is TGTGCCAGCAGCCCGCGACTAGCGGGAGGGCCGGAGACCCAGTACTTC.

In its sample, this clone was seen once. The V call is TRBV6-5, the J call TRBJ1-2; D possibly corresponds to TRBD1 (5 bases). CDR3 size: 13 residues. CDR1 and CDR2 from the germline V gene are MNHEY and SVGAGI. Deletions cut 3 bases from V and 3 bases from J, with 8 bases between. The CDR3 DNA reads as TGTGCCAGCAGTTATGGCAGGGACTATGGCTACACCTTC. Translation gives CASSYGRDYGYTF.

The CDR3 bases are TGTGCCAGCATGCTTGGACCGCTGGAGCAGGGGAATAACACCGGGGAGCTGTTTTTT. Protein product: CASMLGPLEQGNNTGELFF. This chain uses TRBV5-6 with TRBJ2-2, with a possible D match to TRBD1 (6 bases). V lost 6 bases to trimming and J lost 2 bases, with 26 bases between them. Germline assignment: CDR1 SGHDT and CDR2 YYEEEE. The CDR3 has 19 residues.

This clone was observed a single time. J is TRBJ1-1 and V is TRBV6-5; D gene uncertain. Germline CDR1 is MNHEY and CDR2 is SVGAGI. The CDR3 totals 13 residues. The V end lost 6 bases, the J end lost 0 bases, and 8 bases lay between the germline ends. The CDR3 loop is CASRQYMNTEAFF. The CDR3 DNA is TGTGCCAGCAGACAGTACATGAACACTGAAGCTTTCTTT.

The rearrangement joins TRBV5-6 to TRBJ2-1; tentative D call: TRBD2 (6 bases). The CDR3 length is 15 residues. CDR1 and CDR2 from the germline V gene are SGHDT and YYEEEE. Trimming removed 4 bases at V and 0 bases at J, with 11 bases between. In DNA, the CDR3 is TGTGCCAGCAGCGGGGGACTGGGCTCCTACAATGAGCAGTTCTTC. It encodes CASSGGLGSYNEQFF.

V gene TRBV7-9 combines with J gene TRBJ1-1, with a weak D call TRBD1 (6 bases). Germline-derived CDR1 and CDR2 are SEHNR and FQNEAQ (reference sequence). Trimming removed 5 bases at V and 6 bases at J, with 19 bases between. The CDR3 is made up of 15 amino acids. DNA of the CDR3: TGTGCCAGCAGCCCGGGGGGAGGGGGTAGGGCTGAAGCTTTCTTT. Protein: CASSPGGGGRAEAFF. The full variable domain, its missing parts supplied by reference TRBV7-9 and TRBJ1-1, is DTGVSQNPRHKITKRGQNVTFRCDPISEHNRLYWYRQTLGQGPEFLTYFQNEAQLEKSRLLSDRFSAERPKGSFSTLEIQRTEQGDSAMYLCASSPGGGGRAEAFFGQGTRLTVV.

V usage is TRBV9 and J usage is TRBJ2-1, with 7 nucleotides matching TRBD2. The V gene end was trimmed by 4 bases and the J gene end by 3 bases; junction bases not matched to a gene: 10. CDR3 length equals 16 residues. Germline V gene sequence: CDR1 SGDLS, CDR2 YYNGEE. The CDR3: CASSPRELADYNEQFF. In DNA, the CDR3 is TGTGCCAGCAGCCCCCGGGAGCTAGCGGACTACAATGAGCAGTTCTTC.

The rearrangement uses TRBV28 and TRBJ2-7, with D unclear. Deletions cut 5 bases from V and 3 bases from J, with 11 bases between. Per the germline V gene, CDR1 is MDHEN and CDR2 is SYDVKM. This CDR3 contains 13 residues. As DNA, the CDR3 is TGTGCCAGCAGTGTCGGGTTTCTCTACGAGCAGTACTTC. Its protein is CASSVGFLYEQYF.

The chain links TRBV25-1 to TRBJ1-3; D not resolved. The CDR3 length is 12 residues. Trimming pared 4 bases from V and 4 bases from J, leaving 5 bases between. Germline CDR1 MGHDK, CDR2 SYGVNS. Here the CDR3 DNA reads TGTGCCAGCAGTGTGCAGGGAAACACCATATATTTT. Its translation: CASSVQGNTIYF.

The CDR3 region is CASSYEASGSETQYF. CDR3 bases: TGTGCCAGCAGTTATGAGGCCAGCGGGAGCGAGACCCAGTACTTC. The V gene is TRBV6-2 or TRBV6-3, the J gene TRBJ2-5; TRBD2 agrees at 8 bases. V gave up 3 bases and J gave up 5 bases; unmatched junction bases: 8. Germline CDR1 is MNHEY and CDR2 is SVGEGT. This CDR3 comprises 15 residues.

This clone was found many times. The CDR3 sequence is CASSPLGREGDEQYF. The CDR3 nucleotides read TGTGCCAGTAGTCCGCTCGGCAGGGAGGGAGACGAGCAGTACTTC. This chain links TRBV19 with TRBJ2-7; 7 bases agree with TRBD2. This CDR3 is built from 15 residues. The V gene's germline CDR1 is LNHDA and CDR2 SQIVND (reference sequence). V was pared by 5 bases and J by 5 bases, with 12 bases of the junction left unmatched.

The rearrangement uses TRBV3-1 (or the pseudogene TRBV3-2) and TRBJ1-1; D perhaps matches TRBD1 (6 bases). The CDR3 is 15 amino acids. The V and J ends lost 7 bases and 2 bases respectively, with 17 bases between them. Germline CDR1 reads LGHDT; CDR2 reads YNNKEL (reference sequence). This chain's CDR3 is CASNLRGGTNTEAFF. The CDR3 DNA reads TGTGCCAGCAACCTGCGTGGGGGCACCAACACTGAAGCTTTCTTT.

V usage is TRBV5-1 and J usage is TRBJ2-3, with 11 bases that match TRBD2. V lost 6 bases, J lost 0 bases, and 9 bases stayed unmatched. This CDR3 has 17 residues. Germline V gives CDR1 SGHRS, CDR2 YFSETQ. The CDR3 bases are TGCGCCAGCACGGCTAGCGGGAGGCGTGCTAGCACAGATACGCAGTATTTT. Protein product: CASTASGRRASTDTQYF.

J is TRBJ2-5 and V is TRBV27; D not resolved. The V gene lost 5 bases and the J gene lost 2 bases, with 15 bases spanning the gap. This CDR3 is 15 amino acids long. Germline CDR1 is MNHEY and CDR2 is SMNVEV (reference sequence). The CDR3, as DNA: TGTGCCAGCAGTCTAGACTTCTCAGCACAAGAGACCCAGTACTTC. It codes for CASSLDFSAQETQYF.

The chain recombines TRBV25-1 with TRBJ2-4; a weak D match, TRBD2 (6 bases). The V gene lost 5 bases and the J gene lost 0 bases, with 11 bases spanning the gap. The CDR3 runs 15 residues. In germline, CDR1 is MGHDK, CDR2 SYGVNS. CDR3 region: CASSQGGVAKNIQYF. The CDR3 DNA reads TGTGCCAGCAGTCAAGGAGGGGTAGCCAAAAACATTCAGTACTTC.